The T cell receptor beta chain under discussion was sequenced for a study of cytomegalovirus exposure and HLA in healthy donors (dated by TCRdb to 2017 to 2019). About the study as a whole: According to a later analysis, the 120 or so validation repertoires were produced on the same platform as the roughly 600 repertoires of the first cohort. The study was designed to test whether signatures of past pathogen exposure could be identified by cataloging public T cell receptors. Along with the roughly 700-subject first cohort, a separate validation cohort of approximately 110 different subjects was used. To predict cytomegalovirus infection status, the study brought together high-throughput TCR immunosequencing, statistical association of individual TCRs with disease status, and machine learning.

The library was made by the immunoSEQ multiplex PCR assay. The authors processed their data as follows. A statistical classification framework was built to diagnose cytomegalovirus status from the catalog of TCR beta chain sequences. What TCRdb holds here is the immuneACCESS table cut down to in-frame rearrangements. Part of the clones is not present; checked against another copy, under half of the missing clones reflect an unresolved V gene, and the others are unexplained. V and J calls and clone size are as listed in that table; D and trimming were resolved from the DNA. The sample data list under 250,000 clones, and roughly 87% of these were observed just once. Approximately 12% of the sample lies in the top ten. The paper's findings and limits, for the study overall: The study listed 150 to 200 TCR beta chains as associated with cytomegalovirus. A later analysis had no HLA typing for the validation cohort, so co-occurrence there was scored across all 110 or so repertoires. The classifier was reported to diagnose cytomegalovirus status with high specificity and sensitivity in both the original and validation cohorts. It was suggested by the authors that the approach could potentially be generalized to other disease states and immunological phenotypes. A few of the identified cytomegalovirus-associated TCR beta chains were confirmed in vitro to be specific for cytomegalovirus antigens. In a later analysis, TCRs clustered in the first cohort were found to also tend to co-occur in the 110 or so validation repertoires, with 90% to 95% of cluster scores above 0. Across donors, most TCR sequences were observed very rarely, whereas some public TCRs were present in many individuals.

Separate from the roughly 700-subject first cohort, the validation cohort of 90 to 150 subjects was the group to which the donors belonged. Points on this clone: What this receptor recognizes is not known. No per-base quality is available; no much larger clone lies one base away.

Inclusive of the bounding cysteine and phenylalanine, the CDR3 is 16 residues long. Only the CDR3 part of the read is kept: 48 bases, read in frame from the first base. The germline V end is reduced by 3 bases and the J end by 7 bases; junction bases left unmatched: 10. CDR1 and CDR2 were assigned from the germline V gene as MDHEN and SYDVKM. The sample comprised PBMCs. The sequence derives from a man between 18 and 35 years old in good health and CMV-seropositive. This chain joins TRBV28 to TRBJ1-5; 9 bases in the junction line up with TRBD1. The base sequence is TGTGCCAGCAGTTTTAGTTCTACAGGGGGCTTACAGCCCCAGCATTTT. It codes for CASSFSSTGGLQPQHF.